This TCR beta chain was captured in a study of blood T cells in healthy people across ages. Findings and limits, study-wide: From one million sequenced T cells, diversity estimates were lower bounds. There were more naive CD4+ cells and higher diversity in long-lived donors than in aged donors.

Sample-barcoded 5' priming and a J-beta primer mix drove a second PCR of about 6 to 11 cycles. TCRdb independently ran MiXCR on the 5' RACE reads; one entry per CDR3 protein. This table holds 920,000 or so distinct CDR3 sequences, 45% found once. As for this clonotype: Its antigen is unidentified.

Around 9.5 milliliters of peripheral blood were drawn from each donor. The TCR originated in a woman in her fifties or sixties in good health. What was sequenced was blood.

The DNA of the CDR3 is TGTGCCAGCAGGGCAGGGGGCGGGAGAGGTAATGAGCAGTTCTTC. This gives the protein CASRAGGGRGNEQFF. The chain has TRBV28 and TRBJ2-1, with D tentatively TRBD1 (8 bases). The ends were cut back, 6 bases at V and 7 bases at J, with 19 bases in the middle. CDR3 length: 15 amino acids. Looked up from germline, CDR1 is MDHEN and CDR2 is SYDVKM.